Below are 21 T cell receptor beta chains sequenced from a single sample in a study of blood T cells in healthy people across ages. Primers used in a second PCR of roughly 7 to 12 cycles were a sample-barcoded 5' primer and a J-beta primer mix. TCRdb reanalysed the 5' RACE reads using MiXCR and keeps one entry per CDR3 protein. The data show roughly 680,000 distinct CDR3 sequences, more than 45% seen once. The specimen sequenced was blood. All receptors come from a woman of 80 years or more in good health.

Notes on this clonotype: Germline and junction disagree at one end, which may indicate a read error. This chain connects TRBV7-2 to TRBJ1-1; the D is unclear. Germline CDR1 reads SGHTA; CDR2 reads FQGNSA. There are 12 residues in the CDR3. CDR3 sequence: CASSSPNAEAFF. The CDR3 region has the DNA TGTGCCAGCAGCTCCCCGAACGCTGAAGCTTTCTTT.

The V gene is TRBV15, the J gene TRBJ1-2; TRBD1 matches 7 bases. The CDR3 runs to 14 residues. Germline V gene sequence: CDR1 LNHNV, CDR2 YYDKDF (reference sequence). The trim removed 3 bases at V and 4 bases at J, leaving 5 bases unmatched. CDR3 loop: CATSSGTETYGYTF. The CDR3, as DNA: TGTGCCACCAGCAGCGGGACAGAGACCTATGGCTACACCTTC.

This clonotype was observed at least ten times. CDR3 in DNA: TGTGCCAGCAGCGTAGTTGTGTCGACGAATGAGCAGTTCTTC. This translates into CASSVVVSTNEQFF. The chain employs TRBV9 and TRBJ2-1, with no clear D. The CDR3 is 14 residues long. Per the germline V gene, CDR1 is SGDLS and CDR2 is YYNGEE. The V end lost 0 bases, the J end lost 7 bases, and 11 bases lay between the germline ends.

CDR3 loop: CASSSGGQAREQYF. CDR3 coding DNA: TGTGCCAGCAGTTCTGGGGGACAGGCCCGCGAGCAGTACTTC. The gene calls are TRBV28 and TRBJ2-7, with 8 bases aligning to TRBD1. V was pared by 4 bases and J by 6 bases, with 8 bases of the junction left unmatched. CDR3 length equals 14 residues. Germline CDR1 reads MDHEN; CDR2 reads SYDVKM. The full variable domain, in which reference TRBV28 and TRBJ2-7 provide the parts outside the CDR3, is DVKVTQSSRYLVKRTGEKVFLECVQDMDHENMFWYRQDPGLGLRLIYFSYDVKMKEKGDIPEGYSVSREKKERFSLILESASTNQTSMYLCASSSGGQAREQYFGPGTRLTVT.

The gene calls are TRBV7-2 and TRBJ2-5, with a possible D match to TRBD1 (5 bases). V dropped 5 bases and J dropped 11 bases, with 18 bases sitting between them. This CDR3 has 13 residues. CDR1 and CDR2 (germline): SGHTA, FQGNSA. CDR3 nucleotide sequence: TGTGCCAGCAGCGTGGGGCCCAACAATGAGCAGTACTTC. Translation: CASSVGPNNEQYF.

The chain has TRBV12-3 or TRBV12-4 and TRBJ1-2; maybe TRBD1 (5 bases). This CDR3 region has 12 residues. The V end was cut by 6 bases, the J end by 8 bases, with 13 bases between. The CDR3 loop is CASRPDQGGYTF. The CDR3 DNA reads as TGTGCCAGCAGGCCGGACCAGGGAGGCTACACCTTC.

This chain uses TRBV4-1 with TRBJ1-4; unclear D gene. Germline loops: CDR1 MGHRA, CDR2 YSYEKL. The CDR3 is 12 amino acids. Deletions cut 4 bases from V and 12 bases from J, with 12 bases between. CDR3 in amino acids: CASSPGPLELFF. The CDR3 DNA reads TGCGCCAGCAGCCCGGGCCCCCTAGAACTGTTTTTT.

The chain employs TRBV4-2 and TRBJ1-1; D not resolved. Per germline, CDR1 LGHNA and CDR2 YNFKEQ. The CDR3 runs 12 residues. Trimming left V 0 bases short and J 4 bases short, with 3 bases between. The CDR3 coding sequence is TGTGCCAGCAGCCAAGACAGCACTGAAGCTTTCTTT. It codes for CASSQDSTEAFF.

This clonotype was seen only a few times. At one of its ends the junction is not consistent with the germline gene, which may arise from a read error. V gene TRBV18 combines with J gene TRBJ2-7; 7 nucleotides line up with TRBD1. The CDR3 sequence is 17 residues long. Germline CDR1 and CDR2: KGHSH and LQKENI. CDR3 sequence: CASSPIEITGVSYEQYF. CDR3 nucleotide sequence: TGTGCTAGCTCACCAATAGAAATAACAGGGGTGTCCTACGAGCAGTACTTC.

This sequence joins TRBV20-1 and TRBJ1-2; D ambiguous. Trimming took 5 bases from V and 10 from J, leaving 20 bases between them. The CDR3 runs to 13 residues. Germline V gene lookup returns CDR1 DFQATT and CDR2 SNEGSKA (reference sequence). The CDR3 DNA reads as TGCAGTGCTCGGTGGGGTGAGGGTCCTGACTACACCTTC. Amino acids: CSARWGEGPDYTF.

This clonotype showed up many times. DNA for the CDR3: TGTGCCAGCAGGACAGGGGGCGGTTACGAGCAGTACTTC. Translated: CASRTGGGYEQYF. The V gene is TRBV28, the J gene TRBJ2-7, with 10 bases lining up with TRBD1. J was trimmed by 4 bases and V by 6 bases; bases with no gene match: 3. This CDR3 is built from 13 residues. From germline, CDR1 is MDHEN and CDR2 SYDVKM. Together with reference TRBV28 and TRBJ2-7, the CDR3 gives the full variable domain: DVKVTQSSRYLVKRTGEKVFLECVQDMDHENMFWYRQDPGLGLRLIYFSYDVKMKEKGDIPEGYSVSREKKERFSLILESASTNQTSMYLCASRTGGGYEQYFGPGTRLTVT.

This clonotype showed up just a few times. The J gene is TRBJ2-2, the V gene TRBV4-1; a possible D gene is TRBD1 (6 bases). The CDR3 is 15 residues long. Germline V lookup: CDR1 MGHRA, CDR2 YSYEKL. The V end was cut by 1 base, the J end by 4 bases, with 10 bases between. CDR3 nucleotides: TGCGCCAGCAGCCAAGCCCTAGGGGGCACCGGGGAGCTGTTTTTT. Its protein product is CASSQALGGTGELFF.

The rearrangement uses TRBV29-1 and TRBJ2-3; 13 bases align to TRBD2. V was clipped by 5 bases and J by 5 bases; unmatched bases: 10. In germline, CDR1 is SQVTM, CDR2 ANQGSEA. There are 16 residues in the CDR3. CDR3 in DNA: TGCAGCGTTTTCGGACTAGCGGGAGATGGTAGAGATACGCAGTATTTT. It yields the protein CSVFGLAGDGRDTQYF.

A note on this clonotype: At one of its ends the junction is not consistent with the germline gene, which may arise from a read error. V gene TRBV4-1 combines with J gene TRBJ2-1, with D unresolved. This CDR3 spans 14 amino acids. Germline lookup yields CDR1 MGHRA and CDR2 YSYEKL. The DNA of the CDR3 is TGCGCCGGCAGCCCGATCCCAGACACGTCCTTGCAGTTCTTC. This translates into CAGSPIPDTSLQFF.

The CDR3 sequence is CASSTDRANTGELFF. The CDR3 DNA is TGTGCCAGCAGCACGGACAGAGCGAACACCGGGGAGCTGTTTTTT. V and J are TRBV7-2 and TRBJ2-2; D possibly corresponds to TRBD1 (6 bases). V was cut by 5 bases and J by 0 bases, with 10 bases left in between. Germline V CDR1 and CDR2: SGHTA, FQGNSA. The CDR3 runs 15 residues. The full variable domain, in which reference TRBV7-2 and TRBJ2-2 provide the parts outside the CDR3, is GAGVSQSPSNKVTEKGKDVELRCDPISGHTALYWYRQSLGQGLEFLIYFQGNSAPDKSGLPSDRFSAERTGGSVSTLTIQRTQQEDSAVYLCASSTDRANTGELFFGEGSRLTVL.

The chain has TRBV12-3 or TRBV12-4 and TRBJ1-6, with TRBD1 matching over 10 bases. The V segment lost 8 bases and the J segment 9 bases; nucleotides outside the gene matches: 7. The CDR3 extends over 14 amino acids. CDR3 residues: CASCAGTGASPLHF. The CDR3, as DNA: TGTGCCAGCTGCGCCGGGACAGGGGCTTCACCCCTCCACTTT.

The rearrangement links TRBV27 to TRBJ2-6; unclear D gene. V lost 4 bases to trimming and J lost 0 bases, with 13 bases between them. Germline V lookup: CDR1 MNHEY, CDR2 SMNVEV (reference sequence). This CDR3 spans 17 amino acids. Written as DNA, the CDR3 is TGTGCCAGCAGTTCCTATGGACGGACCTCTGGGGCCAACGTCCTGACTTTC. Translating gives CASSSYGRTSGANVLTF.

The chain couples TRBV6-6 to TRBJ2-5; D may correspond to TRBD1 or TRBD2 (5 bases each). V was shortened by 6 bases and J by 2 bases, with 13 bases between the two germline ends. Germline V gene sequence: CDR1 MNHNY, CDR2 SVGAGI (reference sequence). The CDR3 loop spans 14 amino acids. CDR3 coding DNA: TGTGCCAGCAGGTATGGGACGGAACAAGAGACCCAGTACTTC. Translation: CASRYGTEQETQYF.

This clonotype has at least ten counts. The CDR3 reads CSVVEVDIQYF. CDR3 in DNA: TGCAGCGTTGTTGAGGTGGACATTCAGTACTTC. The chain is built from TRBV29-1 and TRBJ2-4; unclear D gene. Trimming took off 4 bases at V and 8 bases at J, with 9 bases between the two ends. The CDR3 is made up of 11 amino acids. The germline gives CDR1 SQVTM, CDR2 ANQGSEA.

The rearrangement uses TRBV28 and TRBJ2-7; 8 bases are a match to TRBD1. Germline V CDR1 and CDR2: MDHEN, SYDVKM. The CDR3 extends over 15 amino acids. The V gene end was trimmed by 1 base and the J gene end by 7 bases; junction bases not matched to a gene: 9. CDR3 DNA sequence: TGTGCCAGCAGTTTATCATCGGCAGGGGGCAATGAGCAGTACTTC. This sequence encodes CASSLSSAGGNEQYF.

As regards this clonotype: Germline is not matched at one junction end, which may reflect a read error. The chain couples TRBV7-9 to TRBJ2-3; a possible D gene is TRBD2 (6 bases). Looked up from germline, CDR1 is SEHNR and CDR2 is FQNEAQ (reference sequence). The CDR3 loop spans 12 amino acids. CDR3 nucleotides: TGTGCCAGCAGCCGGGGACTGGATACGCGGTATTTT. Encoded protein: CASSRGLDTRYF.